This T cell receptor beta chain came from a study of blood T cell repertoires in COVID-19. Across the whole study: Nucleic acid was either cDNA or gDNA, and it came from T cells, B-cell-depleted T cells, or PBMCs.

Germline-derived CDR1 and CDR2 are SQVTM and ANQGSEA. With 8 bases clipped from V and 5 bases from J, the junction kept 11 bases outside the gene matches. CDR3 size: 14 residues. Sequencing used immunoSEQ multiplex PCR; TCRdb keeps in-frame clones, though not all of them. The sample shows tens of thousands of clones, 73% of them seen only once. Sequenced sample: peripheral blood. The genes are TRBV29-1 and TRBJ1-4, with 7 bases identical to TRBD1. This TCR derives from a human donor in a cohort sampled during active or convalescent COVID-19. The CDR3 spells CSPHLDRMNEKLFF. Here the CDR3 DNA reads TGCAGCCCACATCTGGACAGGATGAATGAAAAACTGTTTTTT.